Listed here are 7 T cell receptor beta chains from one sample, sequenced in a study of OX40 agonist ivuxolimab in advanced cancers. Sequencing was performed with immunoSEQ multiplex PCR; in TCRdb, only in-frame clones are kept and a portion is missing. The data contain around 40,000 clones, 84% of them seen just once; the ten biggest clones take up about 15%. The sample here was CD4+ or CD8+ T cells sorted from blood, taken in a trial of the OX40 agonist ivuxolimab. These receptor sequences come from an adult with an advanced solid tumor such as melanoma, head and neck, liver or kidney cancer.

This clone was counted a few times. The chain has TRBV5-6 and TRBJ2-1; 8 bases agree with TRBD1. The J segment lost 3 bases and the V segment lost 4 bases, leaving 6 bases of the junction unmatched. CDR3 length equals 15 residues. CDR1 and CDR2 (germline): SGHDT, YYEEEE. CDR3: CASSQGQELYNEQFF. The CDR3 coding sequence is TGTGCCAGCAGCCAGGGACAGGAACTCTACAATGAGCAGTTCTTC.

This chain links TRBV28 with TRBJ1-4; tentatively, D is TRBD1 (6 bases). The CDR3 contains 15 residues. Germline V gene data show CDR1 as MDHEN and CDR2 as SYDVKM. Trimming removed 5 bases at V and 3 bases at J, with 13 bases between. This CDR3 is CASSLYPGANEKLFF. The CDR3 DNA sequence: TGTGCCAGCAGTCTATATCCAGGGGCTAATGAAAAACTGTTTTTT.

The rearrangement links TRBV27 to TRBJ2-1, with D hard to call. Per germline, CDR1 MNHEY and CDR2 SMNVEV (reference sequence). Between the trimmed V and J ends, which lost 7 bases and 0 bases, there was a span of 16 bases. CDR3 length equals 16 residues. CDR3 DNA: TGTGCCAGCAAATTGGGTGACCCCGGCTCCTACAATGAGCAGTTCTTC. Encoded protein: CASKLGDPGSYNEQFF.

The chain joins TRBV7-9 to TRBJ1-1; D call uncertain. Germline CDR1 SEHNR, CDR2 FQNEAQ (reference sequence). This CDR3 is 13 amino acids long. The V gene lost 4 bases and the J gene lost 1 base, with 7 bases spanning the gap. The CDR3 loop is CASSWPANTEAFF. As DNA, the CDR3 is TGTGCCAGCAGCTGGCCGGCGAACACTGAAGCTTTCTTT.

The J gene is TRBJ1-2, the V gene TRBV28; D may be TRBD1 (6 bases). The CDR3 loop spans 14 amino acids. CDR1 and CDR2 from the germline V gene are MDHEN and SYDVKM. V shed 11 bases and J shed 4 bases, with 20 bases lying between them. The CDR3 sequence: CASPGPIGGYGYTF. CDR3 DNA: TGTGCCTCCCCTGGACCAATAGGGGGCTATGGCTACACCTTC.

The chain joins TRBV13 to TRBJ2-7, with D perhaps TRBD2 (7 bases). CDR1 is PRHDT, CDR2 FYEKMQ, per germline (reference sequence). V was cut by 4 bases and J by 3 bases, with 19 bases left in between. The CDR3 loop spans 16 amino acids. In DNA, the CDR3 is TGTGCCAGCAGCTGGGGGCTCGGGGGGCGAAACTACGAGCAGTACTTC. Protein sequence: CASSWGLGGRNYEQYF.

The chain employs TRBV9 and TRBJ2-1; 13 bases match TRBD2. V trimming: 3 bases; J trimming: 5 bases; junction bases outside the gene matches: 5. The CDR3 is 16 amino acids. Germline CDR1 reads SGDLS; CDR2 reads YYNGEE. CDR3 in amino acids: CASSAGLAGTDNEQFF. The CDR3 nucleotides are TGTGCCAGCAGCGCGGGACTAGCGGGAACTGACAATGAGCAGTTCTTC.